The 21 T cell receptor beta chains below all came from one sample that was sequenced in a study of T cell responses to AZD1222 COVID-19 vaccine. Libraries were prepared by immunoSEQ multiplex PCR; TCRdb keeps only in-frame clonotypes and omits some of them. The repertoire holds over 90,000 clones, with about 88% as singletons. This specimen consisted of peripheral blood, obtained on day 0 of AZD1222 vaccination. The receptors here all came from an adult in good health.

The chain recombines TRBV9 with TRBJ1-3; D unclear. Trimming pared 2 bases from V and 0 bases from J, leaving 12 bases between. Germline assignment: CDR1 SGDLS and CDR2 YYNGEE. The CDR3 is 16 residues long. The CDR3 DNA follows: TGTGCCAGCAGCGTCTTTGAGGGCTTCTCTGGAAACACCATATATTTT. Its protein product is CASSVFEGFSGNTIYF.

A note on this clone: Additional DNA sequences in this sample encode the identical CDR3. V gene TRBV27 combines with J gene TRBJ2-7, with 9 bases aligning to TRBD2. The CDR3 spans 15 residues. Germline loops: CDR1 MNHEY, CDR2 SMNVEV (reference sequence). The CDR3 reads CPTKIGAGGLYEQYF. DNA for the CDR3: TGTCCCACAAAAATCGGGGCGGGGGGGCTCTACGAGCAGTACTTC.

The chain combines TRBV27 with TRBJ2-7; TRBD1 matches 10 bases. CDR3 length: 16 amino acids. J gave up 0 bases and V 6 bases, and 8 bases lay outside the gene matches. In germline, CDR1 is MNHEY, CDR2 SMNVEV (reference sequence). CDR3 protein: CASRRRDRGNSYEQYF. The DNA of the CDR3 is TGTGCCAGCAGACGCCGGGACAGGGGCAACTCCTACGAGCAGTACTTC.

This rearrangement joins TRBV5-6 to TRBJ1-1; 9 bases agree with TRBD1. CDR3 length: 17 amino acids. V lost 4 bases and J lost 6; bases outside the gene matches: 16. Germline CDR1 and CDR2: SGHDT and YYEEEE. CDR3 in DNA: TGTGCCAGCAGCCCCGAGACCGGGACAGGGTTCCCCTCTGAAGCTTTCTTT. It yields the protein CASSPETGTGFPSEAFF.

The chain joins TRBV4-2 to TRBJ1-4, with no clear D. CDR1 is LGHNA and CDR2 is YNFKEQ in the germline V gene. There are 17 residues in the CDR3. Trimming stripped 2 bases from V and 7 bases from J, with 20 bases between. Written as DNA, the CDR3 is TGTGCCAGCAGCCAATCTACTGGACCGTCGGGGAGTGAAAAACTGTTTTTT. It codes for CASSQSTGPSGSEKLFF.

This chain connects TRBV20-1 to TRBJ1-2; D is unclear. CDR1 is DFQATT and CDR2 is SNEGSKA in the germline V gene (reference sequence). The CDR3 has 10 amino acids. Trimming pared 5 bases from V and 8 bases from J, leaving 9 bases between. CDR3 DNA: TGCAGTGCTGAACATTGGGGCTACACCTTC. It yields the protein CSAEHWGYTF.

This sequence joins TRBV2 and TRBJ2-5, with 7 bases that match TRBD2. The CDR3 consists of 14 residues. Trimming cost V 6 bases and J 2 bases; bases outside gene matches: 6. The germline V gene encodes CDR1 SNHLY and CDR2 FYNNEI. The CDR3 DNA reads TGTGCCAGCAGGGGGGGAGGGTATCAAGAGACCCAGTACTTC. Its translation: CASRGGGYQETQYF. Using reference TRBV2 and TRBJ2-5 for the parts outside the CDR3, the full variable domain is EPEVTQTPSHQVTQMGQEVILRCVPISNHLYFYWYRQILGQKVEFLVSFYNNEISEKSEIFDDQFSVERPDGSNFTLKIRSTKLEDSAMYFCASRGGGYQETQYFGPGTRLLVL.

The chain couples TRBV3-1 (or the pseudogene TRBV3-2) to TRBJ2-7; D gene unclear. The germline gives CDR1 LGHDT, CDR2 YNNKEL (reference sequence). This CDR3 is built from 11 residues. With 5 bases removed from V and 0 bases from J, the gap between germline ends came to 2 bases. As DNA, the CDR3 is TGTGCCAGCAGCGACTCCTACGAGCAGTACTTC. Amino acids: CASSDSYEQYF.

This chain joins TRBV5-1 and TRBJ2-7, with D possibly being TRBD1 (6 bases). The CDR3 length is 13 residues. Germline V gene data show CDR1 as SGHRS and CDR2 as YFSETQ. The germline V and J ends were trimmed by 7 bases and 9 bases, with 20 bases remaining between them. The CDR3 loop reads CASRETGNPGQYF. CDR3 bases: TGCGCCAGCCGAGAAACAGGGAATCCTGGGCAGTACTTC.

This rearrangement joins TRBV28 to TRBJ2-1; 12 bases are a match to TRBD2. V trimming: 2 bases; J trimming: 6 bases; junction bases outside the gene matches: 8. The CDR3 length is 17 residues. Germline lookup yields CDR1 MDHEN and CDR2 SYDVKM. The CDR3 loop is CASSLERLAGVVNEQFF. DNA for the CDR3: TGTGCCAGCAGTTTAGAAAGACTAGCGGGAGTAGTCAATGAGCAGTTCTTC.

V gene TRBV5-1 combines with J gene TRBJ2-3, with 16 bases fitting TRBD2. This CDR3 spans 17 amino acids. The germline V gene encodes CDR1 SGHRS and CDR2 YFSETQ. Trimming took 4 bases from V and 2 from J; bases not matched to a gene: 4. CDR3 nucleotide sequence: TGCGCCAGCAGCCTTGGGACTAGCGGGGGGGCCACAGATACGCAGTATTTT. Its translation is CASSLGTSGGATDTQYF.

The V and J genes are TRBV30 and TRBJ1-5; 10 bases map to TRBD1. Germline CDR1 is GTSNPN and CDR2 is SVGIG (reference sequence). The CDR3 length is 14 residues. Unmatched junction bases numbered 3, after V lost 4 bases and J lost 3 bases. CDR3 coding DNA: TGTGCCTGGAAAGGACAGGGGGTCAATCAGCCCCAGCATTTT. It translates to CAWKGQGVNQPQHF.

In DNA, the CDR3 is TGTGCCAGTACCCCCAGCGGAACCCAAGGGAATGAGCAGTTCTTC. Amino acid sequence: CASTPSGTQGNEQFF. The chain links TRBV19 to TRBJ2-1; weak D call: TRBD2 (5 bases). The V and J ends lost 7 bases and 7 bases respectively, with 20 bases between them. The CDR3 loop spans 15 amino acids. Germline loops: CDR1 LNHDA, CDR2 SQIVND (reference sequence).

This clone turned up a few times. V usage is TRBV5-8 and J usage is TRBJ1-1; 8 bases line up with TRBD1. This CDR3 spans 12 amino acids. Germline V CDR1 and CDR2: SGHTS, YDEGEE. The J segment lost 8 bases and the V segment lost 3 bases, leaving 3 bases of the junction unmatched. This chain's CDR3 is CASSSRTGEAFF. The DNA for the CDR3 is TGTGCCAGCAGCTCGAGGACAGGGGAAGCTTTCTTT.

This clone was recorded only once. The gene calls are TRBV11-3 and TRBJ2-5; 9 bases are a match to TRBD1. CDR3 length: 15 residues. J gave up 3 bases and V 5 bases, and 7 bases lay outside the gene matches. Per germline, CDR1 SGHNT and CDR2 YENEEA. The CDR3 region has the DNA TGTGCCAGCAGCCCTGCCGGACAGGGGAAAGAGACCCAGTACTTC. Translation: CASSPAGQGKETQYF.

The chain combines TRBV27 with TRBJ2-7; TRBD1 matches at 10 bases. From germline, CDR1 is MNHEY and CDR2 SMNVEV (reference sequence). The V gene end was trimmed by 3 bases and the J gene end by 5 bases; junction bases not matched to a gene: 4. This CDR3 spans 14 amino acids. CDR3 sequence reads: CASSLGQGRNEQYF. The CDR3, as DNA: TGTGCCAGCAGTTTGGGACAGGGGCGGAACGAGCAGTACTTC.

V is TRBV5-1 and J is TRBJ1-5, with TRBD1 as a possible D gene (6 bases). With 2 bases removed from V and 5 bases from J, the gap between germline ends came to 11 bases. CDR1 and CDR2 (germline): SGHRS, YFSETQ. The CDR3 length is 14 residues. The CDR3 DNA reads as TGCGCCAGCAGCTTTGGGGGGCAAGATCAGCCCCAGCATTTT. Translated: CASSFGGQDQPQHF.

This chain connects TRBV7-9 to TRBJ1-3; tentatively, D is TRBD1 (5 bases). Trimming removed 5 bases from V and 3 bases from J, with 14 bases in between. CDR3 length: 15 residues. Germline V gene sequence: CDR1 SEHNR, CDR2 FQNEAQ (reference sequence). The CDR3 nucleotides are TGTGCCAGCAGCCGGGACGGAACTAATGGAAACACCATATATTTT. It codes for CASSRDGTNGNTIYF.

This clone occurred once. The rearrangement links TRBV28 to TRBJ1-2; 8 bases line up with TRBD1. V was clipped by 2 bases and J by 8 bases; unmatched bases: 13. The CDR3 sequence is 16 residues long. Germline V gives CDR1 MDHEN, CDR2 SYDVKM. This CDR3 reads CASSLVTGTGGWGYTF. In DNA, the CDR3 is TGTGCCAGCAGTTTAGTAACCGGGACAGGAGGTTGGGGCTACACCTTC.

The chain employs TRBV5-4 and TRBJ1-4; 11 positions agree with TRBD1. Germline V gene data show CDR1 as SGHNT and CDR2 as YYREEE (reference sequence). The trim removed 0 bases at V and 3 bases at J, leaving 4 bases unmatched. The CDR3 has 17 residues. The CDR3 reads CASSLVGTGGANEKLFF. CDR3 nucleotides: TGTGCCAGCAGCTTGGTTGGGACAGGGGGAGCTAATGAAAAACTGTTTTTT.

This clone occurred a few times. J is TRBJ1-2 and V is TRBV2; D gene unclear. This CDR3 spans 13 amino acids. With 5 bases removed from V and 2 bases from J, the gap between germline ends came to 9 bases. Germline CDR1 is SNHLY and CDR2 is FYNNEI. The CDR3 protein is CASSKDFNYGYTF. CDR3 in DNA: TGTGCCAGCAGTAAGGATTTCAACTATGGCTACACCTTC. The full variable domain, completed using reference TRBV2 and TRBJ1-2, is EPEVTQTPSHQVTQMGQEVILRCVPISNHLYFYWYRQILGQKVEFLVSFYNNEISEKSEIFDDQFSVERPDGSNFTLKIRSTKLEDSAMYFCASSKDFNYGYTFGSGTRLTVV.